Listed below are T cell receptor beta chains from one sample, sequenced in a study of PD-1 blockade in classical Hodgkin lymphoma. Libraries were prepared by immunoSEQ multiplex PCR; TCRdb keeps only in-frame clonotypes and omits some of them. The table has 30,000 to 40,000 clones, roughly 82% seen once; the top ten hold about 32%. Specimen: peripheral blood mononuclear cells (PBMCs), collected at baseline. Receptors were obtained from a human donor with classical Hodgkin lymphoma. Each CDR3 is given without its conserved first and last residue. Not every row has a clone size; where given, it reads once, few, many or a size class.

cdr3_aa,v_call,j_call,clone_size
ASSSSLGQDNNEQF,TRBV7-9,TRBJ2-1,.
ASSGTEETQY,TRBV18,TRBJ2-5,.
ASSQQRGVEIGELF,TRBV7-9,TRBJ2-2,.
ASSQEWETDEQY,TRBV4-2,TRBJ2-7,.
ASSMAGIDSGANVLT,TRBV19,TRBJ2-6,.
ASSWEGTAYNSPLH,TRBV27,TRBJ1-6,.
ATAYHMATGELF,TRBV2,TRBJ2-2,.
ASSLEGGGTEAF,TRBV7-9,TRBJ1-1,.
ASSEFQEVIAQY,TRBV6-1,TRBJ2-3,once
ASSLGHEQY,TRBV27,TRBJ2-7,.
ASSSQSGAYEQY,TRBV7-9,TRBJ2-7,few
ASSNTGTASSGYT,TRBV27,TRBJ1-2,.
ASSPSVRDSHNEQF,TRBV7-3,TRBJ2-1,.
ASSSRQGRNNEQF,TRBV5-1,TRBJ2-1,.
ASSRQTGQETQY,TRBV5-1,TRBJ2-5,.
ASSPRGNSPLH,TRBV6-6,TRBJ1-6,.
ASNLPRGPIDTQY,TRBV7-9,TRBJ2-3,.
ASSRTAGDDTQY,TRBV19,TRBJ2-3,.
ASNFRDIINKEQY,TRBV23-1,TRBJ2-7,.
AISGRGDGYT,TRBV10-3,TRBJ1-2,.
ASSERGSGGEETQY,TRBV2,TRBJ2-5,.
ASSLVTGAQETQY,TRBV5-5,TRBJ2-5,.
ASSWGQGFGKLF,TRBV28,TRBJ1-4,.
ASSYMGASGETQY,TRBV27,TRBJ2-5,.
ASSYSSDEKLF,TRBV6-6,TRBJ1-4,.
ASSYSGGPNYGYT,TRBV6-5,TRBJ1-2,once
ATRTDTKTQY,TRBV19,TRBJ2-5,.
AISESRDTEAF,TRBV10-3,TRBJ1-1,.
ASSSGLTWETQY,TRBV9,TRBJ2-5,.
ASSLGTGSSSYNSPLH,TRBV4-3,TRBJ1-6,.
AISTGVTIY,TRBV10-3,TRBJ1-3,.
ASSEAGNSNYGYT,TRBV6-1,TRBJ1-2,.
ASSYSEGLINIQY,TRBV6-5,TRBJ2-4,.
ASREFSNQPQH,TRBV5-1,TRBJ1-5,few
ASSLEGHGYT,TRBV7-9,TRBJ1-2,.
ASGSGYYYEQY,TRBV6-6,TRBJ2-7,few
ASSRTSGGQETQY,TRBV11-2,TRBJ2-5,once
ASSLGLAEQETQY,TRBV7-8,TRBJ2-5,.
AIYYGYT,TRBV14,TRBJ1-2,few
ASSEQQSSYGYT,TRBV2,TRBJ1-2,.
ASSLNPPDRPSLIGYT,TRBV7-6,TRBJ1-2,.
SARAGYEQY,TRBV20-1,TRBJ2-7,.
ASSEMVTGVYEQY,TRBV6-1,TRBJ2-7,.
SARERETQY,TRBV20-1,TRBJ2-5,.
ASMGYGYT,TRBV28,TRBJ1-2,.
ASSVQGGETQY,TRBV9,TRBJ2-5,.
ASSMGQGLNTGELF,TRBV7-9,TRBJ2-2,.
ASSPRTGSYAF,TRBV6-6,TRBJ1-1,few
ASSPVEPGGNQPQH,TRBV18,TRBJ1-5,.
ASGQNGLAEQY,TRBV6-1,TRBJ2-7,.
ASSSPGQTYEQY,TRBV5-1,TRBJ2-7,.
ASSELYEQY,TRBV5-1,TRBJ2-7,.
ASSTNRGNTEAF,TRBV11-2,TRBJ1-1,.
ASSGGWNSPLH,TRBV2,TRBJ1-6,few
ASSDRGRGYT,TRBV5-6,TRBJ1-2,.
ATSLRLAGGTWTQY,TRBV15,TRBJ2-5,.
ASSDPGQGFYEQY,TRBV2,TRBJ2-7,.
ASIRQARRLNQPQH,TRBV5-5,TRBJ1-5,.